The TCR beta chain under discussion was sequenced for a study of radiotherapy plus CTLA-4 blockade in lung cancer. Remarks on this clone: No antigen is known for it.

Here immunoSEQ multiplex PCR was the method, and the copy in TCRdb shows in-frame clones only, minus some. The sample contains tens of thousands of clones, about 79% of which appear only once. Points from the study as a whole: Peripheral blood showed expansion of tumor-derived TCR clones after radiotherapy and ipilimumab.

CDR1 is SEHNR and CDR2 is FQNEAQ in the germline V gene (reference sequence). The V end lost 3 bases, the J end lost 4 bases, and 9 bases lay between the germline ends. This CDR3 is 14 amino acids long. The sequence derives from a human donor with non-small cell lung cancer who had a partial response to radiotherapy plus ipilimumab. Some clones in this sample may be carry-over from other donors' samples. This material consisted of peripheral blood, taken from a patient treated with radiotherapy plus ipilimumab. The V and J genes are TRBV7-9 and TRBJ2-2; perhaps TRBD1 as D (6 bases). The CDR3 loop is CASSLDRVTGELFF. The CDR3 DNA sequence: TGTGCCAGCAGCTTGGACAGAGTCACCGGGGAGCTGTTTTTT.